This T cell receptor (beta chain) was identified in a study of CD8 T cells in ankylosing spondylitis. The junction had 8 bases not matched to a gene; V was cut back by 7 bases and J by 6 bases. CDR1 and CDR2 (germline): MDHEN, SYDVKM. CDR3 length equals 16 residues. Turning to this clonotype: Its target is unknown.

Molecular-barcoded quantitative 5'-RACE produced these TCR beta libraries. In TCRdb, the 5' RACE reads were re-called with MiXCR into one record per CDR3 protein. The sample shows approximately 140,000 distinct CDR3 sequences, 17% of them seen only once. Overall study findings and caveats: Clones that were linked to disease were CD8+ and were relatively rare in peripheral blood. What appeared characteristic of ankylosing spondylitis blood was a TCR beta motif of seven to nine highly homologous variants. The authors reported significant enrichment of disease-linked clones in matched ankylosing spondylitis synovial fluid.

The sample was blood, either unsorted or a sorted T cell fraction (not recorded which). The TCR was taken from a male donor with ankylosing spondylitis. J is TRBJ2-2 and V is TRBV28, with 13 bases matching TRBD2. The CDR3 is CASIARTSGRAGELFF. The DNA of the CDR3 is TGTGCCAGCATTGCCCGGACTAGCGGGAGAGCCGGGGAGCTGTTTTTT.